These 27 T cell receptor beta chains were sequenced from one sample in a study of T-cell memory formation after mild COVID-19. TCRdb redid the calling of the 5' RACE reads with MiXCR, one entry per CDR3 protein. The sample comprises approximately 450,000 distinct CDR3 sequences, over 15% of which are singletons, and 10% to 15% rests with the top ten. Sequenced material: PBMCs or a T cell subset sorted from them (not recorded which). These receptors were taken from an adult woman who had mild COVID-19 (a few samples of this study predate the infection). Cell type and time point are not known.

This clonotype has only a few counts. The V and J genes are TRBV3-1 and TRBJ2-7; D might be TRBD1 (5 bases). Germline CDR1 LGHDT, CDR2 YNNKEL (reference sequence). The V and J ends lost 0 bases and 11 bases respectively, with 11 bases between them. CDR3 size: 12 residues. The CDR3 reads CASSQDRQREYF. The CDR3 bases are TGTGCCAGCAGCCAAGACCGACAGAGAGAGTACTTC.

This clonotype was recorded a few times. Here the CDR3 DNA reads TGCGCCAGCAGCTTTGACAGGGCCTATGGCTACACCTTC. This gives the protein CASSFDRAYGYTF. The chain employs TRBV5-1 and TRBJ1-2; 7 nucleotides line up with TRBD1. This CDR3 is 13 amino acids long. Trimming cost V 2 bases and J 4 bases; bases outside gene matches: 2. Germline CDR1 and CDR2: SGHRS and YFSETQ.

The chain employs TRBV30 and TRBJ1-5; D unresolved. The CDR3 is 13 residues long. The V gene lost 0 bases and the J gene lost 9 bases, with 12 bases spanning the gap. Germline assignment: CDR1 GTSNPN and CDR2 SVGIG (reference sequence). CDR3 sequence reads: CAWSVPTSRPQHF. The CDR3 coding sequence is TGTGCCTGGAGTGTACCGACTTCTCGGCCCCAGCATTTT.

The chain combines TRBV10-2 with TRBJ2-1; D possibly uses TRBD1 or TRBD2 (5 bases each). The length of the CDR3 is 13 residues. V lost 7 bases, J lost 6 bases, and 13 bases lay in between. Per germline, CDR1 WSHSY and CDR2 SAAADI. DNA of the CDR3: TGCGCCAGCAACCCGAGGGGTGGCAATGAGCAGTTCTTC. Translated: CASNPRGGNEQFF.

This clonotype was seen a few times. The chain is built from TRBV3-1 and TRBJ1-6, with 11 bases fitting TRBD1. V lost 4 bases to trimming and J lost 7 bases; unmatched junction nucleotides: 15. Germline CDR1 LGHDT, CDR2 YNNKEL (reference sequence). The CDR3 contains 19 residues. The CDR3 reads CASSPLSRTGGEENSPLHF. CDR3 nucleotide sequence: TGTGCCAGCAGCCCACTCTCTAGGACAGGGGGCGAGGAAAATTCACCCCTCCACTTT.

There are many counts of this clonotype. The chain employs TRBV5-6 and TRBJ2-5; the match to TRBD2 covers 9 bases. The CDR3 has 14 residues. The germline CDR1 and CDR2 sequences are SGHDT and YYEEEE. V lost 4 bases and J lost 3; bases outside the gene matches: 4. CDR3 loop: CASSLAGTEETQYF. The CDR3 nucleotides are TGTGCCAGCAGCCTAGCGGGAACGGAAGAGACCCAGTACTTC.

This clonotype was counted between two and nine times. V and J are TRBV20-1 and TRBJ1-2; D is unclear. CDR3 size: 13 residues. Germline loops: CDR1 DFQATT, CDR2 SNEGSKA (reference sequence). V was clipped by 0 bases and J by 1 base, with 6 bases between them. CDR3 in DNA: TGCAGTGCTAGAGAGCCGTTTAACTATGGCTACACCTTC. Its protein product is CSAREPFNYGYTF.

This chain joins TRBV15 and TRBJ2-5; D is possibly TRBD2 (6 bases). The CDR3 spans 17 residues. Trimming pared 2 bases from V and 0 bases from J, leaving 16 bases between. Germline CDR1 is LNHNV and CDR2 is YYDKDF (reference sequence). The CDR3 spells CATSRLEAGRDQETQYF. CDR3 DNA: TGTGCCACCAGCAGACTCGAGGCGGGACGGGACCAAGAGACCCAGTACTTC.

The chain is built from TRBV5-4 and TRBJ2-7; possibly TRBD1 for D (6 bases). Germline assignment: CDR1 SGHNT and CDR2 YYREEE (reference sequence). The ends were cut back, 2 bases at V and 5 bases at J, with 11 bases in the middle. CDR3 length: 13 amino acids. The CDR3 DNA sequence: TGTGCCAGCAGCTTTGGGGGCGTCAACGAGCAGTACTTC. This translates into CASSFGGVNEQYF.

This rearrangement joins TRBV5-4 to TRBJ2-2; D is unclear. Germline CDR1 and CDR2: SGHNT and YYREEE (reference sequence). Between the trimmed V and J ends, which lost 2 bases and 3 bases, there was a span of 8 bases. CDR3 length: 14 residues. This chain's CDR3 is CASSFDTDTGELFF. CDR3 bases: TGTGCCAGCAGCTTTGACACCGACACCGGGGAGCTGTTTTTT.

The DNA for the CDR3 is TGTGCCAGCAGTCCGCCGGGGCCCGTGTCAGATACGCAGTATTTT. Its translation: CASSPPGPVSDTQYF. The chain joins TRBV12-3 or TRBV12-4 to TRBJ2-3; D may be TRBD1 or TRBD2 (5 bases each). This CDR3 has 15 residues. V lost 5 bases to trimming and J lost 4 bases, with 16 bases between them.

The chain employs TRBV7-8 and TRBJ2-1; weak D call: TRBD2 (5 bases). Looked up from germline, CDR1 is SGHVS and CDR2 is FQNEAQ. The V and J ends lost 2 bases and 6 bases respectively, with 11 bases between them. The CDR3 is made up of 14 amino acids. In DNA, the CDR3 is TGTGCCAGCAGCTTAAGGCGGGCGCTCAATGAGCAGTTCTTC. Translating it yields CASSLRRALNEQFF.

A few counts support this clonotype. The chain carries TRBV6-2 or TRBV6-3 and TRBJ2-6, with D perhaps matching TRBD1 (5 bases). Germline V gives CDR1 MNHEY, CDR2 SVGEGT. The CDR3 is 15 amino acids. Trimming shortened V by 6 bases and J by 2 bases, and 11 bases separated the two germline ends. CDR3 amino acids: CASRYRQTGANVLTF. In nucleotides, the CDR3 is TGTGCCAGCAGGTACCGACAGACTGGGGCCAACGTCCTGACTTTC.

This clonotype was seen a handful of times. The chain has TRBV6-2 or TRBV6-3 and TRBJ2-7; perhaps D is TRBD1 or TRBD2 (5 bases each). Trimming left V 4 bases short and J 6 bases short, with 16 bases between. Germline values: CDR1 MNHEY, CDR2 SVGEGT. CDR3 length: 14 amino acids. As DNA, the CDR3 is TGTGCCAGCAGTTTTGGGGGAGTGGCCCTCGAGCAGTACTTC. This codes for CASSFGGVALEQYF.

A few counts support this clonotype. This rearrangement joins TRBV6-5 to TRBJ2-7; D is uncertain. Germline V gene sequence: CDR1 MNHEY, CDR2 SVGAGI. The CDR3 loop spans 15 amino acids. The germline V and J ends were trimmed by 5 bases and 0 bases, with 14 bases remaining between them. The CDR3 sequence is CASSDAADFSYEQYF. Here the CDR3 DNA reads TGTGCCAGCAGTGACGCAGCCGATTTCTCCTACGAGCAGTACTTC.

The V and J genes are TRBV30 and TRBJ1-5, with no clear D. This CDR3 is 12 amino acids long. Germline V gene lookup returns CDR1 GTSNPN and CDR2 SVGIG (reference sequence). Between the trimmed V and J ends, which lost 4 bases and 3 bases, there was a span of 7 bases. The CDR3 loop is CAWTTDNQPQHF. CDR3 DNA: TGTGCCTGGACGACGGACAATCAGCCCCAGCATTTT.

This clonotype was found a few times. The rearrangement joins TRBV6-5 to TRBJ1-1; D is unclear. Per germline, CDR1 MNHEY and CDR2 SVGAGI. The CDR3 length is 17 residues. Deletions cut 0 bases from V and 1 base from J, with 15 bases between. CDR3 region: CASSYSKFWIENTEAFF. CDR3 DNA: TGTGCCAGCAGTTACTCGAAGTTTTGGATAGAGAACACTGAAGCTTTCTTT.

The chain is built from TRBV7-2 and TRBJ1-1, with a possible D match to TRBD1 (6 bases). The CDR3 has 15 amino acids. CDR1 and CDR2 from the germline V gene are SGHTA and FQGNSA. V lost 2 bases, J lost 4 bases, and 14 bases lay in between. CDR3 DNA: TGTGCCAGCAGCTTAAAAACGGGGGCTGGCACTGAAGCTTTCTTT. Translating gives CASSLKTGAGTEAFF.

The sample holds a few counts of this clonotype. The chain couples TRBV12-3 or TRBV12-4 to TRBJ2-1; 7 positions match TRBD2. The V and J ends lost 3 bases and 7 bases, in that order; junction bases with no gene match: 9. The CDR3 is 15 amino acids. DNA of the CDR3: TGTGCCAGCAGTTTGGTCGGGGGGATCGGGAATGAGCAGTTCTTC. Residues: CASSLVGGIGNEQFF.

The V gene is TRBV5-1, the J gene TRBJ2-2; D may be TRBD1 (5 bases). The germline V gene has CDR1 SGHRS and CDR2 YFSETQ. The CDR3 is 13 amino acids. The V end was cut by 7 bases, the J end by 5 bases, with 12 bases between. The CDR3 protein is CASRARATGELFF. As DNA, the CDR3 is TGCGCCAGCCGGGCCAGGGCTACCGGGGAGCTGTTTTTT.

The V call is TRBV25-1, the J call TRBJ2-3; D not certain. V lost 0 bases and J 3 bases, leaving 13 bases between the germline ends. This CDR3 has 16 amino acids. Germline assignment: CDR1 MGHDK and CDR2 SYGVNS. As DNA, the CDR3 is TGTGCCAGCAGTGAATATGTATCGTACGGTACAGATACGCAGTATTTT. It is translated as CASSEYVSYGTDTQYF.

This clonotype was detected only a few times. In DNA form, the CDR3 reads TGTGCCAGCAGCCAACTAGAGGTCCACGAGCAGTACTTC. This sequence encodes CASSQLEVHEQYF. The rearrangement uses TRBV7-6 and TRBJ2-7; D perhaps matches TRBD2 (5 bases). Germline assignment: CDR1 SGHVS and CDR2 FNYEAQ. The CDR3 loop spans 13 amino acids. The V and J ends lost 5 bases and 5 bases respectively, with 13 bases between them.

This clonotype has at least ten counts. The V and J genes are TRBV5-1 and TRBJ2-1, with TRBD1 matching over 9 bases. Germline CDR1 is SGHRS and CDR2 is YFSETQ. The junction had 6 bases not matched to a gene; V was cut back by 4 bases and J by 7 bases. The CDR3 totals 14 residues. In DNA, the CDR3 is TGCGCCAGCAGCGTGGGACAGGGAAGGAATGAGCAGTTCTTC. Protein sequence: CASSVGQGRNEQFF.

The chain uses TRBV5-4 and TRBJ2-2; unclear D gene. Between the trimmed V and J ends, which lost 9 bases and 6 bases, there was a span of 6 bases. CDR1 and CDR2 from the germline V gene are SGHNT and YYREEE (reference sequence). This CDR3 has 10 residues. The CDR3 sequence: CAMGPGELFF. As DNA, the CDR3 is TGTGCCATGGGCCCCGGGGAGCTGTTTTTT.

This clonotype was counted between two and nine times. This sequence joins TRBV18 and TRBJ1-5; D perhaps matches TRBD1 (6 bases). Trimming pared 5 bases from V and 1 base from J, leaving 12 bases between. The length of the CDR3 is 15 residues. CDR1 KGHSH and CDR2 LQKENI come from the germline V gene. The DNA for the CDR3 is TGTGCCAGCTCAATGGACAGCACCAGCAATCAGCCCCAGCATTTT. It is translated as CASSMDSTSNQPQHF.

The J gene is TRBJ2-2, the V gene TRBV4-1; tentatively, D is TRBD1 or TRBD2 (6 bases each). Germline V gives CDR1 MGHRA, CDR2 YSYEKL. The CDR3 is 15 amino acids. V was cut by 5 bases and J by 6 bases, with 16 bases left in between. In nucleotides, the CDR3 is TGCGCCAGCAGCGCCCCGTGGGGGGCCCCCGGGGAGCTGTTTTTT. Protein sequence: CASSAPWGAPGELFF.

CDR3 residues: CASGRGTGDTFSGNTIYF. The CDR3 DNA follows: TGTGCCAGCGGTCGCGGGACAGGGGACACCTTTTCTGGAAACACCATATATTTT. This chain connects TRBV6-5 to TRBJ1-3, with TRBD1 matching 10 bases. The CDR3 length is 18 residues. Germline CDR1 is MNHEY and CDR2 is SVGAGI. V lost 8 bases, J lost 1 base, and 14 bases stayed unmatched.